This TCR beta chain originates from a study of early T cells in non-severe SARS-CoV-2 infection. Study at large: Investigators sequenced bulk RNA drawn from unsorted whole blood, and chains remained unpaired.

Germline V gives CDR1 SGHRS, CDR2 YFSETQ. The CDR3 runs to 15 residues. Unmatched junction bases numbered 9, after V lost 4 bases and J lost 8 bases. Molecules of cDNA were individually given unique molecular identifiers that were attached to them. TCRdb re-called the 5' RACE reads with MiXCR, one entry per CDR3 protein. The sample has tens of thousands of distinct CDR3 sequences, roughly 4% seen once. This clonotype occurred many times. The sequence derives from an adult who was a healthcare worker with PCR-confirmed SARS-CoV-2 infection or an uninfected control (not recorded which). Sequenced material: whole blood. This sequence joins TRBV5-1 and TRBJ1-6, with TRBD1 matching over 7 bases. The CDR3 sequence is CASSQMTGQDSPLHF. The CDR3 DNA sequence: TGCGCCAGCAGCCAAATGACAGGGCAGGATTCACCCCTCCACTTT.